These 20 T cell receptor beta chains were all obtained from the same sample, sequenced in a study of T-cell memory formation after mild COVID-19. In TCRdb, the 5' RACE reads were re-called with MiXCR into one record per CDR3 protein. The sample yields 55,000 to 75,000 distinct CDR3 sequences, around 30% seen once. Sequenced: PBMCs or a T cell subset sorted from them (not recorded which). These receptors all stem from a young man who had mild COVID-19 (a few samples of this study predate the infection). Cell type and time point are not known.

The rearrangement links TRBV9 to TRBJ1-5, with TRBD1 matching 8 bases. Germline V CDR1 and CDR2: SGDLS, YYNGEE. V was clipped by 3 bases and J by 6 bases; unmatched bases: 5. The CDR3 runs to 14 residues. CDR3: CASSAGGGSQPQHF. The CDR3 DNA sequence: TGTGCCAGCAGCGCAGGGGGCGGAAGTCAGCCCCAGCATTTT.

This clonotype has just a few counts. The chain uses TRBV7-8 and TRBJ1-5, with 7 bases aligning to TRBD1. The V segment lost 8 bases and the J segment 2 bases; nucleotides outside the gene matches: 6. Germline loops: CDR1 SGHVS, CDR2 FQNEAQ. This CDR3 spans 14 amino acids. The CDR3 sequence is CASEIGQGNQPQHF. CDR3 DNA sequence: TGTGCCAGCGAAATTGGACAGGGCAATCAGCCCCAGCATTTT. Variable domain in full (rest from reference TRBV7-8 and TRBJ1-5): GAGVSQSPRYKVAKRGQDVALRCDPISGHVSLFWYQQALGQGPEFLTYFQNEAQLDKSGLPSDRFFAERPEGSVSTLKIQRTQQEDSAVYLCASEIGQGNQPQHFGDGTRLSIL.

This clonotype showed up many times. The rearrangement links TRBV27 to TRBJ2-2; 8 bases agree with TRBD2. The CDR3 extends over 15 amino acids. V gave up 5 bases and J gave up 5 bases; unmatched junction bases: 7. CDR1 is MNHEY and CDR2 is SMNVEV in the germline V gene (reference sequence). DNA of the CDR3: TGTGCCAGCAGTCCGGGACTAGTTGGAACCGGGGAGCTGTTTTTT. Amino acid sequence: CASSPGLVGTGELFF.

Only a few counts were recorded for this clonotype. This sequence joins TRBV7-6 and TRBJ1-1, with 8 bases that match TRBD1. From germline, CDR1 is SGHVS and CDR2 FNYEAQ. The V and J ends lost 2 bases and 6 bases, in that order; junction bases with no gene match: 5. This CDR3 contains 14 residues. The CDR3: CASSLTSGGPEAFF. CDR3 sequence (DNA): TGTGCCAGCAGCTTAACGTCAGGGGGCCCTGAAGCTTTCTTT.

V and J are TRBV6-2 or TRBV6-3 and TRBJ2-7; 7 bases agree with TRBD1. V shed 6 bases and J 2 bases; nucleotides not matched to a gene: 16. The CDR3 covers 17 residues. Germline V CDR1 and CDR2: MNHEY, SVGEGT. CDR3 sequence reads: CASSISFDRANTYEQYV. The CDR3 nucleotides are TGTGCCAGCAGCATATCTTTCGACAGGGCCAATACCTACGAGCAGTACGTC.

This clonotype was seen more than once but under ten times. The chain is built from TRBV6-2 or TRBV6-3 and TRBJ2-1; D gene uncertain. CDR3 length: 12 residues. Germline V gene data show CDR1 as MNHEY and CDR2 as SVGEGT. V lost 2 bases and J lost 9, with 8 bases in between. The CDR3 loop is CASSYGSGEQFF. CDR3 in DNA: TGTGCCAGCAGTTACGGATCCGGTGAGCAGTTCTTC.

This clonotype was seen more than once but under ten times. V gene TRBV4-3 combines with J gene TRBJ2-3; the D gene is possibly TRBD2 (5 bases). Germline lookup yields CDR1 LGHNA and CDR2 YSLEER. This CDR3 contains 16 residues. Trimming stripped 0 bases from V and 6 bases from J, with 16 bases between. CDR3 loop: CASSQDSVVRGDTQYF. CDR3 sequence (DNA): TGCGCCAGCAGCCAAGATTCCGTCGTCCGAGGGGATACGCAGTATTTT.

This clonotype was seen only a few times. This chain uses TRBV25-1 with TRBJ2-1, with TRBD2 as a possible D gene (6 bases). This CDR3 comprises 12 residues. Trimming left V 3 bases short and J 16 bases short, with 16 bases between. Germline loops: CDR1 MGHDK, CDR2 SYGVNS. The CDR3 DNA reads as TGTGCCAGCAGTGACCTCCGGGACTTTGTATTCTTC. Amino acids: CASSDLRDFVFF.

This clonotype came up a few times. The chain is built from TRBV20-1 and TRBJ2-3, with TRBD2 identical over 8 bases. There are 16 residues in the CDR3. Germline CDR1 reads DFQATT; CDR2 reads SNEGSKA (reference sequence). After removal of 3 bases from V and 2 bases from J, the junction contained 10 bases not matched to a gene. The CDR3 sequence is CSARWFPAGDTDTQYF. CDR3 coding DNA: TGCAGTGCTAGGTGGTTTCCAGCGGGGGACACAGATACGCAGTATTTT.

The chain uses TRBV6-6 and TRBJ1-5; 8 bases are shared with TRBD1. J lost 2 bases, V lost 4 bases, and 7 bases had no gene match. Germline values: CDR1 MNHNY, CDR2 SVGAGI (reference sequence). CDR3 size: 16 residues. DNA for the CDR3: TGTGCCAGCAGTTCCCAGGGGGCGGGCGGCAATCAGCCCCAGCATTTT. Its protein is CASSSQGAGGNQPQHF.

The rearrangement links TRBV27 to TRBJ1-5; D not certain. The CDR3 loop spans 14 amino acids. Per germline, CDR1 MNHEY and CDR2 SMNVEV (reference sequence). V dropped 5 bases and J dropped 0 bases, with 8 bases sitting between them. The CDR3 loop is CASSGRGSNQPQHF. CDR3 coding DNA: TGTGCCAGCAGTGGACGGGGTAGCAATCAGCCCCAGCATTTT.

This clonotype was observed a few times. The DNA for the CDR3 is TGTGCCAGCAGCGAGGACGACGGGGATAATTCACCCCTCCACTTT. Protein sequence: CASSEDDGDNSPLHF. The gene calls are TRBV4-2 and TRBJ1-6; no clear D gene. Per germline, CDR1 LGHNA and CDR2 YNFKEQ. There are 15 residues in the CDR3. Trimming took off 5 bases at V and 5 bases at J, with 13 bases between the two ends.

The chain uses TRBV29-1 and TRBJ2-1; 10 nucleotides line up with TRBD2. V shed 6 bases, J shed 15 bases, and the junction held 8 bases outside the gene matches. The CDR3 is made up of 11 amino acids. The V gene's germline CDR1 is SQVTM and CDR2 ANQGSEA. CDR3 DNA sequence: TGCAGCGTGCAGCGGGAGGGGAATATGTTCTTC. It specifies CSVQREGNMFF.

DNA of the CDR3: TGTGCCAGCAGCCCGAGTGGGGTTTGGACAGATACGCAGTATTTT. Translating it yields CASSPSGVWTDTQYF. The rearrangement joins TRBV11-2 to TRBJ2-3; D not certain. Germline V lookup: CDR1 SGHAT, CDR2 FQNNGV. Trimming removed 5 bases from V and 3 bases from J, with 15 bases in between. This CDR3 has 15 residues.

This clonotype was seen only a few times. This sequence joins TRBV6-2 or TRBV6-3 and TRBJ2-3, with D possibly being TRBD2 (7 bases). The V gene's germline CDR1 is MNHEY and CDR2 SVGEGT. Trimming cost V 7 bases and J 2 bases, with 19 bases left between them. CDR3 size: 16 residues. Here the CDR3 DNA reads TGTGCCAGCAACCCCCGGGGGGCAGGGAACACAGATACGCAGTATTTT. It translates to CASNPRGAGNTDTQYF.

This clonotype was detected only a few times. The chain has TRBV7-9 and TRBJ2-7; TRBD2 matches 9 bases. The germline V gene has CDR1 SEHNR and CDR2 FQNEAQ (reference sequence). J gave up 6 bases and V 5 bases, and 14 bases lay outside the gene matches. The CDR3 has 16 residues. DNA of the CDR3: TGTGCCAGCAGCGGACCCGGGACTAGCCGGTCGCGCGAGCAGTACGTC. It codes for CASSGPGTSRSREQYV.

The chain employs TRBV20-1 and TRBJ2-7; possible D gene TRBD1, 6 bases. The germline V gene encodes CDR1 DFQATT and CDR2 SNEGSKA (reference sequence). The V and J ends lost 3 bases and 1 base respectively, with 13 bases between them. The CDR3 runs to 14 residues. For the CDR3, the DNA is TGCAGTGCTAGGACCGGGACACTGTCCTACGAGCAGTACTTC. Translation: CSARTGTLSYEQYF.

This chain joins TRBV4-3 and TRBJ2-7; D gene ambiguous. The CDR3 totals 13 residues. V was cut by 2 bases and J by 6 bases, with 11 bases left in between. From germline, CDR1 is LGHNA and CDR2 YSLEER. The CDR3 DNA reads TGCGCCAGCAGCCAATATCTTGGTCTCGAGCAGTACTTC. Translating gives CASSQYLGLEQYF.

This clonotype was recorded only once. The CDR3 region has the DNA TGCGCCTCATCGACTCATGATTCCTACGAGCAGTACTTC. It yields the protein CASSTHDSYEQYF. The chain links TRBV20-1 to TRBJ2-7; D call uncertain. CDR1 DFQATT and CDR2 SNEGSKA come from the germline V gene (reference sequence). The length of the CDR3 is 13 residues.

This chain connects TRBV11-3 to TRBJ2-1; 12 positions agree with TRBD2. Germline V gene sequence: CDR1 SGHNT, CDR2 YENEEA. V shed 0 bases and J 5 bases; nucleotides not matched to a gene: 8. The CDR3 runs to 18 residues. In DNA, the CDR3 is TGTGCCAGCAGCTTAGAGTCGACTAGCGGGGGTTGGGACAATGAGCAGTTCTTC. Protein sequence: CASSLESTSGGWDNEQFF.